Each of the 16 T cell receptor beta chains below was sequenced from the same sample in a study of blood T cell repertoires in COVID-19. The data were produced by immunoSEQ multiplex PCR, yet TCRdb's version contains in-frame clones alone and is incomplete. The repertoire holds some 62,000 clones, with about nine tenths as singletons. Material: peripheral blood. The receptors stem from a woman aged 80 or over with acute or convalescent COVID-19.

V usage is TRBV28 and J usage is TRBJ2-7; D perhaps matches TRBD2 (5 bases). Germline lookup yields CDR1 MDHEN and CDR2 SYDVKM. Trimming cost V 6 bases and J 3 bases, with 18 bases left between them. The CDR3 covers 15 residues. The CDR3 loop reads CASSTSGATHYEQYF. DNA of the CDR3: TGTGCCAGCAGCACCAGCGGAGCGACCCACTACGAGCAGTACTTC.

The V and J genes are TRBV30 and TRBJ1-5; 8 bases are shared with TRBD1. CDR1 GTSNPN and CDR2 SVGIG come from the germline V gene (reference sequence). This CDR3 has 13 amino acids. Trimming at V came to 2 bases and at J to 6 bases, leaving 3 bases not matched to a gene. This CDR3 reads CAWSTGGRQPQHF. CDR3 sequence (DNA): TGTGCCTGGAGTACAGGGGGTCGTCAGCCCCAGCATTTT.

The chain couples TRBV4-1 to TRBJ2-1; the D gene is possibly TRBD2 (6 bases). This CDR3 spans 14 amino acids. Germline CDR1 and CDR2: MGHRA and YSYEKL. V was cut by 4 bases and J by 6 bases, with 13 bases left in between. The CDR3 bases are TGCGCCAGCAGCCCTCTAACTAGCTTCAATGAGCAGTTCTTC. Translation: CASSPLTSFNEQFF.

CDR3 sequence (DNA): TGTGCCAGTAGCCTGGGGGGGGTGTATGCTGGCTACACCTTC. Protein product: CASSLGGVYAGYTF. The rearrangement joins TRBV19 to TRBJ1-2, with TRBD1 as a possible D gene (5 bases). This CDR3 region has 14 residues. The V and J ends lost 6 bases and 7 bases respectively, with 18 bases between them. Germline CDR1 is LNHDA and CDR2 is SQIVND (reference sequence).

This clone was observed a single time. The J gene is TRBJ2-7, the V gene TRBV28; the match to TRBD2 covers 7 bases. The V gene's germline CDR1 is MDHEN and CDR2 SYDVKM. The CDR3 extends over 15 amino acids. Trimming took 5 bases from V and 2 from J; bases not matched to a gene: 9. CDR3 DNA: TGTGCCAGCAGTCCCGGGGGGAAACTAACCTACGAGCAGTACTTC. Its protein is CASSPGGKLTYEQYF.

The table lists this clone with a count of one. The chain has TRBV10-3 and TRBJ2-7; 9 bases align to TRBD1. J gave up 0 bases and V 6 bases, and 15 bases lay outside the gene matches. CDR1 and CDR2 from the germline V gene are ENHRY and SYGVKD. This CDR3 spans 18 amino acids. CDR3 sequence: CAIRGGGQGKTSSYEQYF. CDR3 coding DNA: TGTGCCATCAGGGGCGGGGGACAGGGAAAAACCAGCTCCTACGAGCAGTACTTC.

Here the CDR3 DNA reads TGTGCCTGGAGTGTAGCCAGGGAAGCTTTCTTT. Amino acids: CAWSVAREAFF. This chain connects TRBV30 to TRBJ1-1, with D unclear. Trimming took 0 bases from V and 8 from J, leaving 7 bases between them. This CDR3 spans 11 amino acids. The germline CDR1 and CDR2 sequences are GTSNPN and SVGIG (reference sequence). Full variable domain (outside the CDR3, taken from reference TRBV30 and TRBJ1-1): SQTIHQWPATLVQPVGSPLSLECTVEGTSNPNLYWYRQAAGRGLQLLFYSVGIGQISSEVPQNLSASRPQDRQFILSSKKLLLSDSGFYLCAWSVAREAFFGQGTRLTVV.

The chain combines TRBV6-2 or TRBV6-3 with TRBJ2-3; D gene ambiguous. V was cut by 2 bases and J by 1 base, with 7 bases left in between. This CDR3 contains 14 residues. Germline CDR1 reads MNHEY; CDR2 reads SVGEGT. The CDR3 reads CASSYVGGTDTQYF. Here the CDR3 DNA reads TGTGCCAGCAGTTACGTTGGAGGCACAGATACGCAGTATTTT.

The chain recombines TRBV11-3 with TRBJ2-7; perhaps TRBD2 as D (5 bases). This CDR3 is 13 amino acids long. The V end lost 1 base, the J end lost 3 bases, and 7 bases lay between the germline ends. Germline assignment: CDR1 SGHNT and CDR2 YENEEA. The CDR3 region is CASSLGENYEQYF. The CDR3 DNA follows: TGTGCCAGCAGCTTAGGGGAGAACTACGAGCAGTACTTC.

This chain connects TRBV6-2 or TRBV6-3 to TRBJ2-1, with TRBD1 as a possible D gene (5 bases). This CDR3 has 11 amino acids. Looked up from germline, CDR1 is MNHEY and CDR2 is SVGEGT. Trimming removed 4 bases at V and 8 bases at J, with 6 bases between. The CDR3 sequence: CASSSGYEQFF. CDR3 in DNA: TGTGCCAGCAGTTCAGGGTATGAGCAGTTCTTC.

The V gene is TRBV5-1, the J gene TRBJ1-2; 10 bases match TRBD1. Per germline, CDR1 SGHRS and CDR2 YFSETQ. The CDR3 has 19 residues. J gave up 8 bases and V 3 bases, and 22 bases lay outside the gene matches. The CDR3 DNA reads as TGCGCCAGCAGCTCACCCCCGGGCTCGGGACAGGGGATCGAGCGGGGCTACACCTTC. Translation: CASSSPPGSGQGIERGYTF.

The chain is built from TRBV18 and TRBJ1-1, with a tentative D call TRBD1 (6 bases). The CDR3 is 15 residues long. Deletions cut 2 bases from V and 5 bases from J, with 15 bases between. CDR1 and CDR2 from the germline V gene are KGHSH and LQKENI. CDR3: CASSPRSGEGTEAFF. Written as DNA, the CDR3 is TGTGCCAGCTCACCAAGGTCAGGGGAGGGGACTGAAGCTTTCTTT.

V is TRBV25-1 and J is TRBJ1-2, with TRBD1 identical over 8 bases. V shed 6 bases, J shed 2 bases, and the junction held 5 bases outside the gene matches. The CDR3 sequence is 14 residues long. Germline V gives CDR1 MGHDK, CDR2 SYGVNS. The CDR3 spells CASRDAGGNYGYTF. CDR3 nucleotide sequence: TGTGCCAGCAGGGACGCAGGGGGCAACTATGGCTACACCTTC.

The CDR3 reads CASSLRTGQETQYF. In DNA, the CDR3 is TGTGCCAGCAGCTTAAGGACAGGGCAAGAGACCCAGTACTTC. The V gene is TRBV7-8, the J gene TRBJ2-5; 8 bases are shared with TRBD1. J gave up 2 bases and V 2 bases, and 1 base lay outside the gene matches. CDR3 length: 14 residues. Germline CDR1 reads SGHVS; CDR2 reads FQNEAQ.

This chain uses TRBV5-1 with TRBJ2-1; 9 nucleotides align to TRBD1. This CDR3 is built from 20 residues. The junction had 17 bases not matched to a gene; V was cut back by 4 bases and J by 0 bases. Germline values: CDR1 SGHRS, CDR2 YFSETQ. CDR3 coding DNA: TGCGCCAGCAGCGGGGGGGCGGGACAGGGTCTAGAGAGCTCCTACAATGAGCAGTTCTTC. Protein: CASSGGAGQGLESSYNEQFF.

This clone occurred a few times. CDR3 in DNA: TGTGCCACCAGTGAGGGACAGGGCTGGAGGAATGAGCAGTTCTTC. Its protein product is CATSEGQGWRNEQFF. The chain combines TRBV24-1 with TRBJ2-1; 9 bases are a match to TRBD1. This CDR3 region has 15 residues. V gave up 4 bases and J gave up 7 bases; unmatched junction bases: 7. CDR1 and CDR2 from the germline V gene are KGHDR and SFDVKD.